This is a list of T cell receptor beta chains from one sample in a study of blood T cell repertoires in COVID-19. Sequencing was performed with immunoSEQ multiplex PCR; in TCRdb, only in-frame clones are kept and a portion is missing. The table lists fewer than 400,000 clones, roughly 86% of them singletons, with about 1.8% in the top ten. The sample comprised PBMCs or T cells enriched from blood (not recorded which). The receptors shown here come from a woman aged 25 to 39 who had recovered from COVID-19. CDR3s include the opening cysteine and the closing phenylalanine or tryptophan. A D gene is named only where the DNA matches it firmly. Only part of the rows carry a size: once, few, many, or a class if the clone is expanded.

J gene,CDR3 length,D gene,V gene,clone size,CDR3 DNA,CDR3 protein
TRBJ1-1,14,.,TRBV19,few,TGTGCCAGTACCTCGGAAGGGGTGAACACTGAAGCTTTCTTT,CASTSEGVNTEAFF
TRBJ1-1,14,.,TRBV5-6,.,TGTGCCAGCAGTACTCTCAGGGTAGACACTGAAGCTTTCTTT,CASSTLRVDTEAFF
TRBJ2-5,12,.,TRBV6-6,few,TGTGCCAGCAGTTACGTACAAGAGACCCAGTACTTC,CASSYVQETQYF
TRBJ1-1,14,.,TRBV3-1/TRBV3-2,.,TGTGCCAGCAGCCCCCAGTCGATGAACACTGAAGCTTTCTTT,CASSPQSMNTEAFF
TRBJ2-5,18,.,TRBV9,.,TGTGCCAGCAGCCCGAGGGCGGGCGGATCACTAACTCCAGAGACCCAGTACTTC,CASSPRAGGSLTPETQYF
TRBJ2-5,18,TRBD2,TRBV5-1,.,TGCGCCAGCAGCTTGATGGGACTAGCGGGGGGGTTCCAAGAGACCCAGTACTTC,CASSLMGLAGGFQETQYF
TRBJ1-2,13,TRBD1,TRBV12-5,.,TGTGCTAGTGGTGTGCGACAGGGTTATGGCTACACCTTC,CASGVRQGYGYTF
TRBJ1-5,15,.,TRBV6-2/TRBV6-3,.,TGTGCCAGCAGTTACCTTCTGGGAGGAAATCAGCCCCAGCATTTT,CASSYLLGGNQPQHF
TRBJ2-2,16,TRBD2,TRBV19,.,TGTGCCAGTAGTCCCCGGACTAGCGGAATAACCGGGGAGCTGTTTTTT,CASSPRTSGITGELFF
TRBJ1-6,14,.,TRBV11-2,.,TGTGCCAGCAGCCCTAGACAGGTTGGAGGACCCCTCCACTTT,CASSPRQVGGPLHF
TRBJ2-5,12,.,TRBV4-3,.,TGCGCCAGCAGCCAAGAGGGAGGGACCCAGTACTTC,CASSQEGGTQYF
TRBJ2-5,14,.,TRBV3-1/TRBV3-2,.,TGTGCCAGCAGCCAACTGGACAGAAGAGAGACCCAGTACTTC,CASSQLDRRETQYF
TRBJ2-1,11,TRBD2,TRBV13,.,TGTGCCAGCAGCTTAAGGGAGGGGCAGTTCTTC,CASSLREGQFF